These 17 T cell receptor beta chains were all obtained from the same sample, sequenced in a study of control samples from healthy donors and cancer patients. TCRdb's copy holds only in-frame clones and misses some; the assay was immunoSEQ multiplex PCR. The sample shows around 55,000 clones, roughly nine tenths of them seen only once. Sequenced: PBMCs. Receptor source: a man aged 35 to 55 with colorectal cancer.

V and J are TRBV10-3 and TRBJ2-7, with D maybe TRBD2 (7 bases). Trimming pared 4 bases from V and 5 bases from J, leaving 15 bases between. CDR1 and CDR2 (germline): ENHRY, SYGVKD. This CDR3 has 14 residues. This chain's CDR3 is CAISVGGVWHEQYF. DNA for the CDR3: TGTGCCATCAGTGTAGGGGGGGTGTGGCACGAGCAGTACTTC.

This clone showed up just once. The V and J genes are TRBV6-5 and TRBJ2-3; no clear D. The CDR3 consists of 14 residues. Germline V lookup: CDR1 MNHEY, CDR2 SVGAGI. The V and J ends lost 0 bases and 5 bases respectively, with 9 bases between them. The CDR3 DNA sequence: TGTGCCAGCAGTTACTCGGAAGGCGAAGATACGCAGTATTTT. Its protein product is CASSYSEGEDTQYF.

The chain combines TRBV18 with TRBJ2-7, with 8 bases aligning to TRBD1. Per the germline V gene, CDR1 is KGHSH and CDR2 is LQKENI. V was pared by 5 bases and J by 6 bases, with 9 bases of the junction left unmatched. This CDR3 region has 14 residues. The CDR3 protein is CASSDRTGLAEQYF. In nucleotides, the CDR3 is TGTGCCAGCTCAGACAGGACAGGGCTTGCCGAGCAGTACTTC.

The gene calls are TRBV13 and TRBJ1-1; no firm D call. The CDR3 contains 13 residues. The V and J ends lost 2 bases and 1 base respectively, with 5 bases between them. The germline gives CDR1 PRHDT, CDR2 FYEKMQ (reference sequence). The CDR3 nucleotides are TGTGCCAGCAGCTTAACTAGGAACACTGAAGCTTTCTTT. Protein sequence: CASSLTRNTEAFF.

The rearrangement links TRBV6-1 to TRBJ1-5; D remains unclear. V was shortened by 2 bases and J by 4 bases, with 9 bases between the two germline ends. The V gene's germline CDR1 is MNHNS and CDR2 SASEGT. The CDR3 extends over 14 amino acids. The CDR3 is CASSEFQGNQPQHF. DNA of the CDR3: TGTGCCAGCAGTGAATTTCAAGGGAATCAGCCCCAGCATTTT.

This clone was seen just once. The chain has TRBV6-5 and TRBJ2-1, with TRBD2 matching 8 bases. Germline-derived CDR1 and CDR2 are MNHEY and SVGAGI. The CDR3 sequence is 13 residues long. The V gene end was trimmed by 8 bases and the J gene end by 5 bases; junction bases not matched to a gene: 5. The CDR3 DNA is TGTGCCAGCTATAGCGGGATAAACAATGAGCAGTTCTTC. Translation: CASYSGINNEQFF.

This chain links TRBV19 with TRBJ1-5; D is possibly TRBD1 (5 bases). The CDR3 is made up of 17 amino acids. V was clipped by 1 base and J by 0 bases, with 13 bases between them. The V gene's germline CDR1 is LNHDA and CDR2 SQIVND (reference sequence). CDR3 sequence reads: CASSIVPGVNSNQPQHF. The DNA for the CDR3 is TGTGCCAGTAGTATAGTTCCGGGGGTGAATAGCAATCAGCCCCAGCATTTT. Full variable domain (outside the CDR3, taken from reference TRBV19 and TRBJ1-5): DGGITQSPKYLFRKEGQNVTLSCEQNLNHDAMYWYRQDPGQGLRLIYYSQIVNDFQKGDIAEGYSVSREKKESFPLTVTSAQKNPTAFYLCASSIVPGVNSNQPQHFGDGTRLSIL.

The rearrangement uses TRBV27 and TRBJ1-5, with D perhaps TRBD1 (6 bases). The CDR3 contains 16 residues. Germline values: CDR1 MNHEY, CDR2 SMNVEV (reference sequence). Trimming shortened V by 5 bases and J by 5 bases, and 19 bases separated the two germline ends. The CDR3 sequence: CASSQMGAEGDQPQHF. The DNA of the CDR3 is TGTGCCAGCAGTCAAATGGGTGCGGAGGGGGATCAGCCCCAGCATTTT.

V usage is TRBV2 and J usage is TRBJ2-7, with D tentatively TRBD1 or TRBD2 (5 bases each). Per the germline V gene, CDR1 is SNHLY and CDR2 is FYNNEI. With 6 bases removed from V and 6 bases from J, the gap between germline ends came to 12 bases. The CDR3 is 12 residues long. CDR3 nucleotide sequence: TGTGCCAGCAGCATGGGGGTCGGCGAGCAGTACTTC. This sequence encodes CASSMGVGEQYF.

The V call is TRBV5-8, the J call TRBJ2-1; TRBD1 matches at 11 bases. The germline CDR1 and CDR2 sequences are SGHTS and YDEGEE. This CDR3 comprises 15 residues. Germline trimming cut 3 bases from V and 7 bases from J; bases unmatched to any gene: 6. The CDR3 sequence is CASSYGQGARNEQFF. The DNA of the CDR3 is TGTGCCAGCAGCTATGGACAGGGGGCAAGGAATGAGCAGTTCTTC.

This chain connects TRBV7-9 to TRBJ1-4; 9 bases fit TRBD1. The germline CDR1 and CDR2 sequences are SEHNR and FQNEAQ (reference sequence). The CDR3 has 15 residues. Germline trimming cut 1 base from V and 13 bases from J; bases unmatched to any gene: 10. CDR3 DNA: TGTGCCAGCAGCTTAGACGGGACAGGGTTTGTGGGACTGTTTTTT. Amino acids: CASSLDGTGFVGLFF.

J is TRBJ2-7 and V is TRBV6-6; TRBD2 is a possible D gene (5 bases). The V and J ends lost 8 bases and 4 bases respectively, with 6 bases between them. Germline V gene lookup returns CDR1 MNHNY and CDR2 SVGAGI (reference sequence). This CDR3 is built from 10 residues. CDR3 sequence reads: CASGSYEQYF. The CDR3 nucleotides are TGTGCCAGCGGGAGTTACGAGCAGTACTTC.

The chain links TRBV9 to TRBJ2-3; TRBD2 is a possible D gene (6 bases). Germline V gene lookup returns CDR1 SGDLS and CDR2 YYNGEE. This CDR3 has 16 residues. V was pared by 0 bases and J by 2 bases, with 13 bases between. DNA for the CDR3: TGTGCCAGCAGCGTAGCTTATACTAGCAACACAGATACGCAGTATTTT. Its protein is CASSVAYTSNTDTQYF.

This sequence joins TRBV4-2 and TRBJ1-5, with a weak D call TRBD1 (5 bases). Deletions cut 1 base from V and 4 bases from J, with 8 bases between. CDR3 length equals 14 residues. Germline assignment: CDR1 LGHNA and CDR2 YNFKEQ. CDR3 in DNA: TGTGCCAGCAGCCAAGGGACACCTAATCAGCCCCAGCATTTT. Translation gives CASSQGTPNQPQHF.

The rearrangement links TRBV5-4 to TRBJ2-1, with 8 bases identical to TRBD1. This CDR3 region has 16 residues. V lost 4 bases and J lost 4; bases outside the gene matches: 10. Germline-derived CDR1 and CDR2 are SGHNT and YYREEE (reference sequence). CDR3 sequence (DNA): TGTGCCAGCAGCCCGGCCGACAGGGGCCTTTACAATGAGCAGTTCTTC. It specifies CASSPADRGLYNEQFF.

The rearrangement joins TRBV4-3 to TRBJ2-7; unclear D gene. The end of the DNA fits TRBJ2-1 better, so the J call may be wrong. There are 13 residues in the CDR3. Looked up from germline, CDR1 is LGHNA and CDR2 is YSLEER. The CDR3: CASSQETSGEQFF. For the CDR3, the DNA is TGCGCCAGCAGCCAAGAAACTTCGGGCGAGCAGTTCTTC.

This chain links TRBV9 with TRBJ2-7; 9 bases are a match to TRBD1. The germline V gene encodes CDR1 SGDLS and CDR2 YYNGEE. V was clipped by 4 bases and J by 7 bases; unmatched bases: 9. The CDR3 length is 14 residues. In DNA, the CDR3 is TGTGCCAGCAGCCCGGAGGGACAGGGCATGGAGCAGTACTTC. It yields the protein CASSPEGQGMEQYF.